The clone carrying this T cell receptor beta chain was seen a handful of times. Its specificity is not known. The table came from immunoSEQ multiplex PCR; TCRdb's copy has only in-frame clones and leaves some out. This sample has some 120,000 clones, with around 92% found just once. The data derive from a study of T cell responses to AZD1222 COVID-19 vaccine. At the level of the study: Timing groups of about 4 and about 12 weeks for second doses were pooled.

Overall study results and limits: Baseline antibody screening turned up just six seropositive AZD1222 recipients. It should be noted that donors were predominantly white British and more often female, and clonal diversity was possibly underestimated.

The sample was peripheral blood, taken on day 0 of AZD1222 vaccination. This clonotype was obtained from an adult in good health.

This CDR3 is CASSGVTGVSYEQYF. CDR3 DNA sequence: TGCGCCAGCAGCGGTGTAACAGGTGTCTCCTACGAGCAGTACTTC. V is TRBV5-1 and J is TRBJ2-7; tentatively, D is TRBD1 (5 bases). The germline V and J ends were trimmed by 4 bases and 0 bases, with 14 bases remaining between them. The CDR3 loop spans 15 amino acids. The germline gives CDR1 SGHRS, CDR2 YFSETQ.